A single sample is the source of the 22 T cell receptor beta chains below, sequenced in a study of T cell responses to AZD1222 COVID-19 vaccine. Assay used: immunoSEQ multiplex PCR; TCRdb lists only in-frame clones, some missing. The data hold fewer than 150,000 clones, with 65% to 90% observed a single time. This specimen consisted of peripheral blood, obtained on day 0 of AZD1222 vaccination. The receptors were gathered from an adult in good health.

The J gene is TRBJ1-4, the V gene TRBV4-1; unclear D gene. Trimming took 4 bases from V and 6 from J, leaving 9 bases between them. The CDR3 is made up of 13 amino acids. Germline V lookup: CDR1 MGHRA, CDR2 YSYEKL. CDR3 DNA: TGCGCCAGCAGCCGAGTTGCGGATGAAAAACTGTTTTTT. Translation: CASSRVADEKLFF.

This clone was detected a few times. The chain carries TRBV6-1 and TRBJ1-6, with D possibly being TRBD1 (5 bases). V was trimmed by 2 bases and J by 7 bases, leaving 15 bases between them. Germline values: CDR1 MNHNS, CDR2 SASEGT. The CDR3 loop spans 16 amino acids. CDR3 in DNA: TGTGCCAGCAGTGAAACTGGGGGACCGCGAAATTCACCCCTCCACTTT. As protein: CASSETGGPRNSPLHF.

Here the CDR3 DNA reads TGTGCCTTCTCAGCAAGGTACCAAGAGACCCAGTACTTC. This translates into CAFSARYQETQYF. The chain joins TRBV3-1 (or the pseudogene TRBV3-2) to TRBJ2-5; D not resolved. The CDR3 sequence is 13 residues long. Germline V gives CDR1 LGHDT, CDR2 YNNKEL (reference sequence). The V gene lost 11 bases and the J gene lost 0 bases, with 13 bases spanning the gap.

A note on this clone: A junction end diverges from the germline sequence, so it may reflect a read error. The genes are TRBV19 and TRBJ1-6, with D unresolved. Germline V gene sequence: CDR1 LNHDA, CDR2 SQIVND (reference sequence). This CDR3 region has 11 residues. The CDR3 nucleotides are TGTGCCAGCAGTAATAGTTCACCCCTCCACTTT. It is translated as CASSNSSPLHF.

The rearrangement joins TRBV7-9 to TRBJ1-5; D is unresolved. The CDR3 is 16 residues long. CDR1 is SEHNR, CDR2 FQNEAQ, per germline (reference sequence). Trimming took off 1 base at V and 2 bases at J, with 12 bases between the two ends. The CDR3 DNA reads TGTGCCAGCAGCTTAGTCACGGGGATCCGCAATCAGCCCCAGCATTTT. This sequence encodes CASSLVTGIRNQPQHF.

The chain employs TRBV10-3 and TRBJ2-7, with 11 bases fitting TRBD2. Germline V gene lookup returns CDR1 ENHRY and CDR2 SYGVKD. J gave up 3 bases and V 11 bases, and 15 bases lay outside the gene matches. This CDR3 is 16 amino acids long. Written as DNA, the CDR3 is TGTGCCTCCAGTCAGGGGGTACTAGCGGGAGTCTACGAGCAGTACTTC. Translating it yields CASSQGVLAGVYEQYF.

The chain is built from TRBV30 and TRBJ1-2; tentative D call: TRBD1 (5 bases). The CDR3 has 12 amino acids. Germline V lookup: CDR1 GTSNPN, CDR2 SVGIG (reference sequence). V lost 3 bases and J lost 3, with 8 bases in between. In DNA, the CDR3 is TGTGCCTGGAGAGGGGTTCACTATGGCTACACCTTC. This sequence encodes CAWRGVHYGYTF.

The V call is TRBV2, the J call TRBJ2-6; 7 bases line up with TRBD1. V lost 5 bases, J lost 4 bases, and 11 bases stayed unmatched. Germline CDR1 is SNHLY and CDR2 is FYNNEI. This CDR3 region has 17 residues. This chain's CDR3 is CASSRRDRVIGANVLTF. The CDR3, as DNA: TGTGCCAGCAGTAGAAGAGACAGGGTGATCGGGGCCAACGTCCTGACTTTC.

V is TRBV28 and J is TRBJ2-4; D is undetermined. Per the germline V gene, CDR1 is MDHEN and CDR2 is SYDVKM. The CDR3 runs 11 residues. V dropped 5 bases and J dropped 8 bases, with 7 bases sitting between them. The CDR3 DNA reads TGTGCCAGCAGTCCGAGAGACATTCAGTACTTC. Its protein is CASSPRDIQYF.

The chain's CDR3 is CASSFLPWGEAFF. The CDR3 DNA is TGTGCCAGCAGTTTTCTCCCATGGGGGGAAGCTTTCTTT. The chain employs TRBV6-5 and TRBJ1-1; weak D call: TRBD1 (5 bases). The V and J ends lost 4 bases and 8 bases respectively, with 14 bases between them. CDR1 and CDR2 (germline): MNHEY, SVGAGI. The CDR3 is 13 amino acids.

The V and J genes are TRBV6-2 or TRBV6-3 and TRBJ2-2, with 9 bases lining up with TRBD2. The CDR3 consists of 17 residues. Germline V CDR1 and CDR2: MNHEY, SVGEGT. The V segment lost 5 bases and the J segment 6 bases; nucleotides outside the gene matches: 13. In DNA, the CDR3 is TGTGCCAGCAGTAGGACTAGCGCGACAAGAGCCCCCGGGGAGCTGTTTTTT. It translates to CASSRTSATRAPGELFF.

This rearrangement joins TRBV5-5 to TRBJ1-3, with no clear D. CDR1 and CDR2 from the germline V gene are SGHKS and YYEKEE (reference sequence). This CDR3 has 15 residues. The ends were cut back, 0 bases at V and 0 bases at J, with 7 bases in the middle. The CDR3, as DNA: TGTGCCAGCAGCTTGGTTGGCCACTCTGGAAACACCATATATTTT. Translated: CASSLVGHSGNTIYF.

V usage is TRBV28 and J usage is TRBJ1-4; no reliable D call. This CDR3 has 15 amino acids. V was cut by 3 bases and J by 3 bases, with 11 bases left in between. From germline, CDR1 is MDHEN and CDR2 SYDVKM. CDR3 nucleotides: TGTGCCAGCAGTTTGGAACTCCAGGCTAATGAAAAACTGTTTTTT. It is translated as CASSLELQANEKLFF.

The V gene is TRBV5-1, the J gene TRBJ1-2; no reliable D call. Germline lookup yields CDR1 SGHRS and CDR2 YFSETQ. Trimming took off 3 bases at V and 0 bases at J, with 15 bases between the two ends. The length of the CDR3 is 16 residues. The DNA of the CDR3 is TGCGCCAGCAGCTCCCGGACCCCCAGTGCTAACTATGGCTACACCTTC. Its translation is CASSSRTPSANYGYTF.

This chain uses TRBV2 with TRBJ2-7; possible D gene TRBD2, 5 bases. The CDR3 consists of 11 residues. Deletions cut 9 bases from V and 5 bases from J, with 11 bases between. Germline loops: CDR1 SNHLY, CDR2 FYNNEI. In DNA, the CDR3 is TGTGCCAGTCTCGAGGGTAACGAGCAGTACTTC. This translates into CASLEGNEQYF. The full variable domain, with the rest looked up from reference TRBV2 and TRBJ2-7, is EPEVTQTPSHQVTQMGQEVILRCVPISNHLYFYWYRQILGQKVEFLVSFYNNEISEKSEIFDDQFSVERPDGSNFTLKIRSTKLEDSAMYFCASLEGNEQYFGPGTRLTVT.

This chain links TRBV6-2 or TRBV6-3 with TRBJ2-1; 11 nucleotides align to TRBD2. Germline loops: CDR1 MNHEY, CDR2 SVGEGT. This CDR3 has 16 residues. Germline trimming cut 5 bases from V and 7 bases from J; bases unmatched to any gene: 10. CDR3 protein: CASSPRRLAGPNEQFF. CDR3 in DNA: TGTGCCAGCAGTCCACGTCGACTAGCGGGACCGAATGAGCAGTTCTTC.

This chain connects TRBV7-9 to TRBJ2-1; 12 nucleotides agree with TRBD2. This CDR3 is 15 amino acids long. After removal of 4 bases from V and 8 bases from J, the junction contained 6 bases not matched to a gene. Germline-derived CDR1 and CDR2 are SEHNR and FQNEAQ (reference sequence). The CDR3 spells CASSSRLAGEDEQFF. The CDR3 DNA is TGTGCCAGCAGCTCCAGACTAGCGGGAGAAGATGAGCAGTTCTTC.

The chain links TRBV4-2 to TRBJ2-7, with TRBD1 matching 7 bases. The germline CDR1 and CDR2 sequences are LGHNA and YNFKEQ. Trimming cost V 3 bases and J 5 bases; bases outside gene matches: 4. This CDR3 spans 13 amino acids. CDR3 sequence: CASSQRQGDEQYF. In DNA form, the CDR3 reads TGTGCCAGCAGCCAGAGACAGGGCGACGAGCAGTACTTC.

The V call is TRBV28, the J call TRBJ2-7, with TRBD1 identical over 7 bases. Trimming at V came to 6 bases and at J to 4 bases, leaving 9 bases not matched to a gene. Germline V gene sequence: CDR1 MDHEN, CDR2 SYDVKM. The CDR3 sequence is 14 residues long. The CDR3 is CASSSTGPTYEQYF. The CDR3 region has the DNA TGTGCCAGCAGCTCGACAGGGCCAACTTACGAGCAGTACTTC.

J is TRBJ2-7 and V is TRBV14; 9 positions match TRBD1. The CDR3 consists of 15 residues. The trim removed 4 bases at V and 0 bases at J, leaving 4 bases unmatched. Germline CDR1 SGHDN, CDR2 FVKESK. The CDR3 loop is CASSLQGAGSYEQYF. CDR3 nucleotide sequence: TGTGCCAGCAGCCTACAGGGGGCTGGCTCCTACGAGCAGTACTTC.

This CDR3 is CASSLKETQYF. CDR3 nucleotide sequence: TGTGCCAGCAGCCTAAAAGAGACCCAGTACTTC. J is TRBJ2-5 and V is TRBV3-1 (or the pseudogene TRBV3-2); D gene uncertain. V shed 4 bases and J shed 3 bases, with 3 bases lying between them. The CDR3 covers 11 residues. Germline CDR1 reads LGHDT; CDR2 reads YNNKEL (reference sequence).

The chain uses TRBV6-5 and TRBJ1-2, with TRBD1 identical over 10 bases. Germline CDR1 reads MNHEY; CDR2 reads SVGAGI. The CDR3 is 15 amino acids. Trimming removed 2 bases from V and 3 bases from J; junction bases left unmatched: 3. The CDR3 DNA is TGTGCCAGCAGTTACATGGACAGGGGGGACTATGGCTACACCTTC. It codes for CASSYMDRGDYGYTF.